A selection of T cell receptor beta chains follows, all from one sample in a study of control samples from healthy donors and cancer patients. The method was immunoSEQ multiplex PCR; TCRdb's version includes in-frame clones alone and lacks a portion of them. The top ten hold about 7.2% of the sample, which has 90,000 to 150,000 clones, 80% to 95% seen once. Material: blood. Receptor source: a woman under 30 in good health. Both conserved end residues are part of each CDR3. Fields, in order: V gene, clone size, J gene, D gene, CDR3 protein, CDR3 DNA. D genes are given only for firm matches. Expanded clones get a size class; other rows say once, few or many, or leave the size out.

V gene: TRBV9
clone size: NA
J gene: TRBJ2-2
D gene: TRBD2
CDR3 protein: CASSGGLALNTGELFF
CDR3 DNA: TGTGCCAGCAGCGGAGGACTAGCGCTGAACACCGGGGAGCTGTTTTTT

V gene: TRBV28
clone size: few
J gene: TRBJ2-3
D gene: NA
CDR3 protein: CASRSGGFRTDTQYF
CDR3 DNA: TGTGCCAGCAGGTCTGGGGGTTTCCGCACAGATACGCAGTATTTT

V gene: TRBV7-9
clone size: few
J gene: TRBJ1-3
D gene: TRBD1
CDR3 protein: CASRLGQGVNTIYF
CDR3 DNA: TGTGCCAGCAGACTGGGACAGGGAGTAAACACCATATATTTT

V gene: TRBV9
clone size: NA
J gene: TRBJ1-1
D gene: TRBD1
CDR3 protein: CASSPRQGNTEAFF
CDR3 DNA: TGTGCCAGCAGCCCCCGACAGGGAAACACTGAAGCTTTCTTT

V gene: TRBV15
clone size: NA
J gene: TRBJ1-5
D gene: NA
CDR3 protein: CATGQNSNQPQHF
CDR3 DNA: TGTGCCACCGGACAGAATAGCAATCAGCCCCAGCATTTT

V gene: TRBV4-3
clone size: NA
J gene: TRBJ1-2
D gene: TRBD1
CDR3 protein: CASSQDRGGQGGYTF
CDR3 DNA: TGCGCCAGCAGCCAAGATCGGGGGGGACAGGGCGGCTACACCTTC

V gene: TRBV5-1
clone size: once
J gene: TRBJ2-3
D gene: TRBD2
CDR3 protein: CASKATSSASTDTQYF
CDR3 DNA: TGCGCCAGCAAAGCGACTAGCTCGGCTAGCACAGATACGCAGTATTTT

V gene: TRBV7-6
clone size: NA
J gene: TRBJ2-7
D gene: NA
CDR3 protein: CASSLAPAGRFEQYF
CDR3 DNA: TGTGCCAGCAGCTTAGCTCCAGCGGGCCGCTTCGAGCAGTACTTC

V gene: TRBV6-5
clone size: NA
J gene: TRBJ1-4
D gene: NA
CDR3 protein: CASRNVRSEKLFF
CDR3 DNA: TGTGCCAGCAGAAACGTGAGAAGCGAAAAACTGTTTTTT

V gene: TRBV7-2
clone size: once
J gene: TRBJ1-6
D gene: NA
CDR3 protein: CASSSDSSYNSPLHF
CDR3 DNA: TGTGCCAGCAGCTCCGACAGCTCCTATAATTCACCCCTCCACTTT

V gene: TRBV5-5
clone size: once
J gene: TRBJ1-4
D gene: NA
CDR3 protein: CASSSGTAFEKLFF
CDR3 DNA: TGTGCCAGCAGTTCCGGGACTGCCTTTGAAAAACTGTTTTTT

V gene: TRBV6-5
clone size: NA
J gene: TRBJ2-3
D gene: TRBD1
CDR3 protein: CASRTGGTDTQYF
CDR3 DNA: TGTGCCAGCAGGACAGGGGGCACAGATACGCAGTATTTT

V gene: TRBV18
clone size: NA
J gene: TRBJ2-6
D gene: NA
CDR3 protein: CASSPGQISGANVLTF
CDR3 DNA: TGTGCCAGCTCACCCGGGCAAATATCTGGGGCCAACGTCCTGACTTTC

V gene: TRBV4-3
clone size: NA
J gene: TRBJ2-4
D gene: NA
CDR3 protein: CASSQLAGHQKNIQYF
CDR3 DNA: TGCGCCAGCAGCCAACTAGCAGGGCATCAGAAAAACATTCAGTACTTC

V gene: TRBV7-2
clone size: NA
J gene: TRBJ1-6
D gene: NA
CDR3 protein: CASSPNRDSPLHF
CDR3 DNA: TGTGCCAGCAGCCCAAACAGGGATTCACCCCTCCACTTT